The 2 T cell receptor beta chains listed next were all sequenced from one sample in a study of cytomegalovirus exposure and HLA in healthy donors (dated by TCRdb to the late 2010s). Library preparation employed the immunoSEQ multiplex PCR assay. For the multiplex PCR, a mixture combining 60 forward primers for TCR Vbeta segments and 13 reverse primers for TCR Jbeta segments was used. Held by TCRdb, this immuneACCESS table contains in-frame sequences only and omits some clones. Under half of the omission traces to an unresolved V gene where checked; the cause of the rest is unknown. This sample holds roughly 110,000 clones; roughly 80% were observed only once. The ten largest make up less than 2% of the sample. Source material: PBMCs. All receptors derive from a man aged 50-59 years in good health and CMV-seronegative.

This chain uses TRBV7-9 with TRBJ2-1; perhaps TRBD2 as D (5 bases). V lost 7 bases and J lost 4, with 11 bases in between. CDR3 length: 13 amino acids. Germline V gives CDR1 SEHNR, CDR2 FQNEAQ (reference sequence). The CDR3 bases are TGTGCCAGCAAGGGAGACGGATACAATGAGCAGTTCTTC. Translated: CASKGDGYNEQFF.

The chain employs TRBV5-6 and TRBJ2-1; 7 bases fit TRBD1. Germline assignment: CDR1 SGHDT and CDR2 YYEEEE. This CDR3 region has 14 residues. V trimming: 8 bases; J trimming: 9 bases; junction bases outside the gene matches: 14. The CDR3 sequence is CASALGQTSGEQFF. The CDR3 nucleotides read TGTGCCAGTGCACTGGGACAGACCTCAGGTGAGCAGTTCTTC.